This TCR beta chain was captured in a study of T-cell memory formation after mild COVID-19. MiXCR, run by TCRdb on the 5' RACE reads, gives a single entry per CDR3 protein. The data show over 300,000 distinct CDR3 sequences, 20% to 25% seen once. As for this clonotype: Its antigen is unknown.

Trimming cost V 5 bases and J 4 bases; bases outside gene matches: 9. The CDR3 is made up of 16 amino acids. CDR1 and CDR2 (germline): SGHVS, FNYEAQ. Whole-study results and caveats: For contracting clones, CD4+ ones sat mainly in CM and EM, CD8+ in EMRA. A second wave of clones peaked on day 37, and their SARS-CoV-2 specificity went unconfirmed.

The source of this sequence is a young man who had mild COVID-19 (a few samples of this study predate the infection). Cell type and time point are not known. V and J are TRBV7-6 and TRBJ2-7; 12 bases are shared with TRBD2. The sequencing sample was made of PBMCs or a T cell subset sorted from them (not recorded which). CDR3 sequence: CASSQWTSGVDYEQYF. The CDR3 DNA is TGTGCCAGCAGCCAGTGGACTAGCGGGGTAGATTACGAGCAGTACTTC.